This TCR beta chain derives from a study of response to subunit inactivated influenza vaccine. The length of the CDR3 is 12 residues. V was clipped by 3 bases and J by 4 bases, with 7 bases between them. Germline V lookup: CDR1 MNHEY, CDR2 SVGEGT. TCRdb independently ran MiXCR on the RT-PCR reads; one entry per CDR3 protein. Seen here are around 790,000 distinct CDR3 sequences, roughly 20% observed once, and the top ten hold 10% to 13%. General observations from the study: The study's authors posited that every seasonal influenza vaccination enlists few new T cells.

This clonotype was seen ten or more times. Antigen unknown. The sample consisted of PBMCs from blood, taken 4 to 6 days after vaccination. The genes are TRBV6-2 or TRBV6-3 and TRBJ2-7; TRBD1 is a possible D gene (5 bases). The sequence came from a man aged 45-65 years who received an inactivated influenza vaccine. CDR3 DNA sequence: TGTGCCAGCAGTTATCAGGGATACGAGCAGTACTTC. It encodes CASSYQGYEQYF.